Given below is one T cell receptor beta chain in context. The sample comes from a study of technical replicates of blood from several donors. Sequencing used immunoSEQ multiplex PCR; TCRdb keeps in-frame clones, though not all of them. The sample lists approximately 70,000 clones, roughly 92% seen once, with around 0.38% in the top ten. After removal of 2 bases from V and 5 bases from J, the junction contained 6 bases not matched to a gene. The germline V gene encodes CDR1 MNHNS and CDR2 SASEGT. The CDR3 runs 14 residues. The source material was T cells isolated from PBMCs. The rearrangement joins TRBV6-1 to TRBJ2-7; 7 bases are shared with TRBD1. The TCR comes from a human donor in good health. This chain's CDR3 is CASSEPGRGNEQYF. As DNA, the CDR3 is TGTGCCAGCAGTGAACCGGGCAGGGGGAACGAGCAGTACTTC.